The entry below describes one T cell receptor beta chain. Its antigen is not known. Extracted RNA was reverse transcribed, and the resulting cDNA served as sequencing template. Sequencing used immunoSEQ multiplex PCR; TCRdb keeps in-frame clones, though not all of them. This table has 110,000 to 150,000 clones, about 60% appearing once. Germline trimming cut 7 bases from V and 1 base from J; bases unmatched to any gene: 3. CDR3 length: 15 amino acids. Germline-derived CDR1 and CDR2 are SQVTM and ANQGSEA. The data are from a study of CD8+ T cells in alopecia areata. Study background: It was oral tofacitinib, at 5 to 10 mg twice daily, that treated patients received. Tofacitinib continued for 6 to 18 months and was then withheld for 6 months.

Study-level points and caveats: The study found TCR sharing across patients less clear than in mice, possibly for HLA reasons.

The origin of this receptor is a human donor with alopecia areata. The V gene is TRBV29-1, the J gene TRBJ2-1, with TRBD2 identical over 14 bases. Material: CD4+ T cells sorted from blood, obtained at week 0. The DNA for the CDR3 is TGCAGCGGGGGACTAGCGGGGGCTTCCTACAATGAGCAGTTCTTC. Translation gives CSGGLAGASYNEQFF.